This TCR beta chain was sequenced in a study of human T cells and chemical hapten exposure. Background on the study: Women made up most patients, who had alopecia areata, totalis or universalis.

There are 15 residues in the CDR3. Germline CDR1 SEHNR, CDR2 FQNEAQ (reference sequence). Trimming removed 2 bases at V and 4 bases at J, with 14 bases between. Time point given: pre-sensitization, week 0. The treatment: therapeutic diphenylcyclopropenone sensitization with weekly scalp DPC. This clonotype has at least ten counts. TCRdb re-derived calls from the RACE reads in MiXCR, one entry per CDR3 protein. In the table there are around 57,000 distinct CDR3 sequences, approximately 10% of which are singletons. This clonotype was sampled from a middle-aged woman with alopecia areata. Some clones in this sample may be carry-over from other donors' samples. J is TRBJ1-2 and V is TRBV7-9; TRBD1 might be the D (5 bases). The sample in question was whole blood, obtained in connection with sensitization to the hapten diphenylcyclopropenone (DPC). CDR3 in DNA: TGTGCCAGCAGCTTAACTGGCAGGGATACCTATGGCTACACCTTC. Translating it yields CASSLTGRDTYGYTF.